The 19 T cell receptor beta chains in this list originate from one sample, sequenced in a study of CD8 T cells in Susac syndrome. An input of roughly 0.45 to 1 ug of RNA was subjected to reverse transcription using random hexamers. TCRdb ran MiXCR on the immunoSEQ multiplex PCR reads and lists one entry per CDR3 protein. Among roughly 150,000 distinct CDR3 sequences listed, roughly 96% were seen once. The sequencing sample was made of CD4+ T cells from PBMCs. Source of these receptors: a human donor with Susac syndrome.

The chain has TRBV29-1 and TRBJ1-3; D is undetermined. The germline gives CDR1 SQVTM, CDR2 ANQGSEA. The germline V and J ends were trimmed by 4 bases and 6 bases, with 4 bases remaining between them. The CDR3 has 10 amino acids. CDR3 bases: TGCAGCGTTGCCGAAAACACCATATATTTT. Its translation is CSVAENTIYF.

This chain joins TRBV7-2 and TRBJ2-1; 7 nucleotides agree with TRBD2. The CDR3 totals 15 residues. V lost 0 bases and J lost 10; bases outside the gene matches: 9. In germline, CDR1 is SGHTA, CDR2 FQGNSA. As DNA, the CDR3 is TGTGCCAGCAGCTTAGCGGTGGGAGCGGGGAGGGAGCAGTTCTTC. Translated: CASSLAVGAGREQFF.

V and J are TRBV5-1 and TRBJ2-7; maybe TRBD2 (6 bases). From germline, CDR1 is SGHRS and CDR2 YFSETQ. Trimming left V 3 bases short and J 2 bases short, with 12 bases between. The CDR3 has 14 residues. In DNA form, the CDR3 reads TGCGCCAGCAGCTCCATGGGACTCACCTACGAGCAGTACTTC. Its translation is CASSSMGLTYEQYF.

This chain uses TRBV15 with TRBJ2-2, with D tentatively TRBD1 (7 bases). The V end was cut by 1 base, the J end by 5 bases, with 11 bases between. This CDR3 spans 15 amino acids. Germline CDR1 reads LNHNV; CDR2 reads YYDKDF (reference sequence). This CDR3 is CATSRVQGGTGELFF. CDR3 in DNA: TGTGCCACCAGCAGAGTCCAGGGGGGTACCGGGGAGCTGTTTTTT.

The chain uses TRBV2 and TRBJ2-1, with 11 bases fitting TRBD2. Germline V gene lookup returns CDR1 SNHLY and CDR2 FYNNEI. J gave up 9 bases and V 3 bases, and 7 bases lay outside the gene matches. The CDR3 length is 15 residues. This CDR3 is CASSELAGGIGEQFF. DNA for the CDR3: TGTGCCAGCAGTGAGCTAGCGGGGGGTATTGGTGAGCAGTTCTTC.

The V and J genes are TRBV12-3 or TRBV12-4 and TRBJ1-4, with 7 bases that match TRBD1. The CDR3 has 16 amino acids. The ends lost 5 bases at V and 8 bases at J; junction bases unmatched: 14. CDR3 amino acids: CASSPSRQGRSEKLFF. The CDR3 DNA follows: TGTGCCAGCAGTCCATCTCGACAGGGCCGTTCCGAAAAACTGTTTTTT.

J is TRBJ2-3 and V is TRBV5-1; D remains unclear. V shed 0 bases and J shed 6 bases, with 11 bases lying between them. This CDR3 comprises 14 residues. Germline values: CDR1 SGHRS, CDR2 YFSETQ. CDR3 sequence: CASSLELAPDTQYF. CDR3 in DNA: TGCGCCAGCAGCTTGGAGCTGGCCCCGGATACGCAGTATTTT. The full variable domain, its missing parts supplied by reference TRBV5-1 and TRBJ2-3, is KAGVTQTPRYLIKTRGQQVTLSCSPISGHRSVSWYQQTPGQGLQFLFEYFSETQRNKGNFPGRFSGRQFSNSRSEMNVSTLELGDSALYLCASSLELAPDTQYFGPGTRLTVL.

This rearrangement joins TRBV25-1 to TRBJ2-3, with D tentatively TRBD2 (6 bases). Trimming pared 3 bases from V and 6 bases from J, leaving 13 bases between. The CDR3 consists of 14 residues. Per the germline V gene, CDR1 is MGHDK and CDR2 is SYGVNS. Here the CDR3 DNA reads TGTGCCAGCAGTGAGGCGGGGACCGCTGATACGCAGTATTTT. This sequence encodes CASSEAGTADTQYF.

The rearrangement joins TRBV20-1 to TRBJ2-1, with D unresolved. Germline CDR1 is DFQATT and CDR2 is SNEGSKA (reference sequence). Trimming took 1 base from V and 2 from J, leaving 15 bases between them. The CDR3 contains 16 residues. The CDR3 sequence is CSARGASRPTYNEQFF. In DNA form, the CDR3 reads TGCAGTGCTAGAGGAGCATCCCGGCCCACCTACAATGAGCAGTTCTTC.

The chain employs TRBV7-9 and TRBJ2-5; 14 nucleotides match TRBD2. The CDR3 totals 15 residues. Germline CDR1 is SEHNR and CDR2 is FQNEAQ (reference sequence). Unmatched junction bases numbered 4, after V lost 5 bases and J lost 5 bases. The chain's CDR3 is CASSAGLAGVETQYF. In DNA form, the CDR3 reads TGTGCCAGCAGCGCGGGACTAGCGGGGGTGGAGACCCAGTACTTC. Full variable domain (remainder filled in from reference TRBV7-9 and TRBJ2-5): DTGVSQNPRHKITKRGQNVTFRCDPISEHNRLYWYRQTLGQGPEFLTYFQNEAQLEKSRLLSDRFSAERPKGSFSTLEIQRTEQGDSAMYLCASSAGLAGVETQYFGPGTRLLVL.

V gene TRBV20-1 combines with J gene TRBJ1-1, with 9 bases lining up with TRBD1. Germline assignment: CDR1 DFQATT and CDR2 SNEGSKA (reference sequence). The CDR3 runs to 13 residues. CDR3: CSAQRDRDTEAFF. CDR3 nucleotide sequence: TGCAGCGCTCAGCGGGACAGGGACACTGAAGCTTTCTTT.

V gene TRBV24-1 combines with J gene TRBJ2-3, with D perhaps TRBD1 (6 bases). Between the trimmed V and J ends, which lost 4 bases and 5 bases, there was a span of 15 bases. Looked up from germline, CDR1 is KGHDR and CDR2 is SFDVKD. The CDR3 spans 15 residues. CDR3 protein: CATSDALGARDTQYF. CDR3 coding DNA: TGTGCCACCAGTGACGCTCTGGGGGCTAGAGATACGCAGTATTTT.

The gene calls are TRBV12-3 or TRBV12-4 and TRBJ1-5, with 8 bases identical to TRBD1. V lost 3 bases to trimming and J lost 4 bases; unmatched junction nucleotides: 8. The CDR3 spans 16 residues. The CDR3: CASSFGTGQDNQPQHF. The CDR3 region has the DNA TGTGCCAGCAGTTTTGGCACGGGACAGGATAATCAGCCCCAGCATTTT.

The genes are TRBV25-1 and TRBJ1-6; D unresolved. Per the germline V gene, CDR1 is MGHDK and CDR2 is SYGVNS. Trimming pared 2 bases from V and 8 bases from J, leaving 4 bases between. The CDR3 length is 12 residues. The chain's CDR3 is CASSEGYSPLHF. Written as DNA, the CDR3 is TGTGCCAGCAGTGAAGGGTATTCACCCCTCCACTTT.

The chain couples TRBV7-8 to TRBJ1-1; D call uncertain. Germline CDR1 is SGHVS and CDR2 is FQNEAQ. The CDR3 is made up of 11 amino acids. V gave up 1 base and J gave up 7 bases, with 4 bases separating them. DNA for the CDR3: TGTGCCAGCAGCTTAGGGATTGAAGCTTTCTTT. Translated: CASSLGIEAFF.

The chain recombines TRBV23-1 with TRBJ2-7; the D gene is possibly TRBD1 (5 bases). TRBV23-1 is designated an ORF whose function remains uncertain. The CDR3 spans 16 residues. V lost 1 base and J 4 bases, leaving 17 bases between the germline ends. The CDR3 loop reads CASSQFGTGAFYEQYF. The CDR3 DNA follows: TGCGCCAGCAGTCAATTCGGAACAGGAGCCTTTTACGAGCAGTACTTC.

The chain uses TRBV15 and TRBJ1-1; unclear D gene. The CDR3 runs 12 residues. V lost 0 bases to trimming and J lost 4 bases, with 3 bases between them. Looked up from germline, CDR1 is LNHNV and CDR2 is YYDKDF (reference sequence). CDR3 nucleotides: TGTGCCACCAGCAGAGATCTCACTGAAGCTTTCTTT. Its translation: CATSRDLTEAFF.

The V and J genes are TRBV7-6 and TRBJ2-7; D assignment may be TRBD1 or TRBD2 (5 bases each). CDR1 and CDR2 (germline): SGHVS, FNYEAQ. V was shortened by 4 bases and J by 5 bases, with 18 bases between the two germline ends. This CDR3 has 15 amino acids. This chain's CDR3 is CASSSSGEGVDEQYF. CDR3 DNA sequence: TGTGCCAGCAGCTCCTCCGGGGAAGGGGTTGACGAGCAGTACTTC.

The J gene is TRBJ2-1, the V gene TRBV29-1; possibly TRBD1 for D (5 bases). The length of the CDR3 is 12 residues. CDR1 and CDR2 from the germline V gene are SQVTM and ANQGSEA. The V end lost 1 base, the J end lost 6 bases, and 7 bases lay between the germline ends. CDR3 region: CSVEAGPNEQFF. The CDR3 DNA is TGCAGCGTTGAAGCAGGGCCCAATGAGCAGTTCTTC.